Listed below are T cell receptor beta chains from one sample, sequenced in a study of memory CD4+ T cells and cytomegalovirus serostatus. This table comes from immunoSEQ multiplex PCR, and its TCRdb copy is limited to in-frame clones, with some not included. The table has 40,000 to 55,000 clones, roughly 80% seen once; the top ten hold 0.67%. What was sequenced was memory CD4+ T cells from blood. The receptors originated from an adult in good health and CMV-seronegative. The CDR3 runs from the conserved cysteine through the conserved F or W. The order of the fields is V gene, J gene, clone size, D gene, CDR3 protein, CDR3 DNA. D genes are given only for firm matches. Clone size is stated in some rows and not others, as once, few, many or a class when expanded.

TRBV29-1	TRBJ2-7	NA	TRBD1	CSVEGDRVGSYEQYF	TGCAGCGTTGAAGGGGACAGGGTGGGATCCTACGAGCAGTACTTC
TRBV5-4	TRBJ2-3	few	TRBD1	CASRLGDRGRVDTQYF	TGTGCCAGCAGACTGGGGGACAGGGGGCGTGTAGATACGCAGTATTTT
TRBV7-6	TRBJ2-1	NA	NA	CASSLYAGAGDEQFF	TGTGCCAGCAGCTTATATGCGGGCGCTGGCGATGAGCAGTTCTTC
TRBV7-3	TRBJ2-3	NA	NA	CASSQAGATDTQYF	TGTGCCAGCAGCCAGGCAGGGGCCACAGATACGCAGTATTTT
TRBV2	TRBJ2-7	NA	NA	CASSGGGVRYEQYF	TGTGCCAGCAGTGGGGGGGGCGTGAGGTACGAGCAGTACTTC
TRBV19	TRBJ1-2	NA	NA	CASSINVDKGYTF	TGTGCCAGTAGTATTAATGTGGACAAGGGCTACACCTTC
TRBV7-2	TRBJ1-2	NA	NA	CASSSTGTGGYTF	TGTGCCAGCAGCTCAACCGGGACGGGTGGCTACACCTTC
TRBV12-5	TRBJ1-1	few	NA	CASGFRSGTEAFF	TGTGCTAGTGGTTTCCGATCGGGTACTGAAGCTTTCTTT
TRBV28	TRBJ2-3	NA	NA	CASIETGTIDTQYF	TGTGCCAGCATCGAAACTGGGACCATCGATACGCAGTATTTT
TRBV6-1	TRBJ2-7	NA	NA	CASSEVWGGYEQYF	TGTGCCAGCAGTGAAGTGTGGGGTGGCTACGAGCAGTACTTC
TRBV6-1	TRBJ2-1	NA	NA	CASSGTVGEQFF	TGTGCCAGCAGTGGGACCGTCGGAGAGCAGTTCTTC
TRBV9	TRBJ1-4	NA	NA	CASSVGQGREKLFF	TGTGCCAGCAGCGTAGGGCAGGGAAGAGAAAAACTGTTTTTT
TRBV10-2	TRBJ1-4	few	NA	CASSELRGRNEKLFF	TGCGCCAGCAGCGAGCTGAGGGGAAGAAATGAAAAACTGTTTTTT
TRBV28	TRBJ2-2	few	TRBD1	CASSLQGASGELFF	TGTGCCAGCAGCCTACAGGGGGCGAGCGGGGAGCTGTTTTTT
TRBV28	TRBJ2-1	few	NA	CASSLGGRGIPANEQFF	TGTGCCAGCAGCTTAGGGGGGAGGGGGATACCGGCCAATGAGCAGTTCTTC
TRBV29-1	TRBJ1-2	NA	NA	CSATGGVLGYTF	TGCAGCGCCACCGGCGGGGTGTTAGGCTACACCTTC
TRBV27	TRBJ2-3	NA	NA	CASRGLRSTDTQYF	TGTGCCAGCAGGGGCCTTCGTTCCACAGATACGCAGTATTTT
TRBV7-9	TRBJ2-1	NA	NA	CASSLGQGMSLGPEQFF	TGTGCCAGCAGCTTAGGGCAGGGAATGTCCTTGGGGCCGGAGCAGTTCTTC
TRBV28	TRBJ2-3	once	TRBD2	CASSLWAWTSGSSRVGDTQYF	TGTGCCAGCAGTCTGTGGGCATGGACTAGCGGGAGTAGTAGGGTAGGAGATACGCAGTATTTT
TRBV28	TRBJ2-2	once	TRBD2	CASSLGGWLAGPLNTGELFF	TGTGCCAGCAGTTTAGGGGGATGGCTAGCGGGACCGCTGAACACCGGGGAGCTGTTTTTT
TRBV6-1	TRBJ2-7	NA	NA	CASSELPAYEQYF	TGTGCCAGCAGTGAACTACCGGCCTACGAGCAGTACTTC
TRBV5-1	TRBJ2-4	NA	NA	CASSYEGAKNIQYF	TGCGCCAGCAGCTATGAAGGAGCCAAAAACATTCAGTACTTC
TRBV5-4	TRBJ2-3	NA	TRBD2	CASSLGLAENTDTQYF	TGTGCCAGCAGCTTGGGGCTAGCGGAGAACACAGATACGCAGTATTTT
TRBV7-9	TRBJ2-7	NA	TRBD1	CASSLLVPGGMDEQYF	TGTGCCAGCAGCTTACTTGTTCCAGGGGGCATGGACGAGCAGTACTTC
TRBV2	TRBJ1-5	NA	NA	CASSGDDQPQHF	TGTGCCAGCAGTGGGGACGATCAGCCCCAGCATTTT
TRBV7-8	TRBJ1-1	NA	NA	CASRKRGNSMNTEAFF	TGTGCCAGCAGAAAAAGGGGGAACTCTATGAACACTGAAGCTTTCTTT
TRBV2	TRBJ1-1	NA	NA	CASSGQTNTEAFF	TGTGCCAGCAGTGGGCAGACTAACACTGAAGCTTTCTTT
TRBV7-3	TRBJ2-1	NA	TRBD2	CASSLTSGVEQFF	TGTGCCAGCAGCTTAACTAGCGGGGTAGAGCAGTTCTTC
TRBV6-6	TRBJ2-1	NA	NA	CASRPSLGNEQFF	TGTGCCAGCAGGCCGAGTCTAGGCAATGAGCAGTTCTTC
TRBV11-2	TRBJ1-3	NA	TRBD1	CASSPTTGGSGNTIYF	TGTGCCAGCAGCCCCACGACAGGGGGCTCTGGAAACACCATATATTTT
TRBV30	TRBJ1-2	NA	NA	CAWSVREGHYGYTF	TGTGCCTGGAGTGTACGAGAGGGCCACTATGGCTACACCTTC
TRBV30	TRBJ1-3	NA	NA	CAWDRTARNTIYF	TGTGCCTGGGACCGGACAGCCCGAAACACCATATATTTT
TRBV30	TRBJ2-1	NA	TRBD2	CAWSVKALAVLRNEQFF	TGTGCCTGGAGTGTAAAGGCTCTAGCGGTCTTGCGCAATGAGCAGTTCTTC
TRBV5-1	TRBJ2-7	NA	NA	CASTPYGSHLYEQYF	TGCGCCAGCACCCCTTATGGAAGCCACCTCTACGAGCAGTACTTC
TRBV7-2	TRBJ2-2	once	NA	CASSPAAGSNTGELFF	TGTGCCAGCAGCCCTGCAGCAGGTTCGAACACCGGGGAGCTGTTTTTT
TRBV5-6	TRBJ1-5	NA	NA	CASSLAGINQPQHF	TGTGCCAGCAGCTTGGCAGGTATCAATCAGCCCCAGCATTTT
TRBV7-9	TRBJ2-5	few	TRBD2	CASSSLAGGPGETQYF	TGTGCCAGCAGCTCGTTAGCGGGAGGGCCGGGTGAGACCCAGTACTTC
TRBV15	TRBJ2-1	NA	NA	CATSNPGSGYYNEQFF	TGTGCCACCAGCAACCCAGGGTCAGGGTATTACAATGAGCAGTTCTTC
TRBV10-2	TRBJ2-7	NA	TRBD2	CARRSGRPPYEQYF	TGCGCCAGGAGGAGCGGGAGGCCGCCCTACGAGCAGTACTTC
TRBV2	TRBJ2-1	NA	NA	CASSEGLAGSDEQFF	TGTGCCAGCAGTGAAGGTCTAGCCGGGAGCGATGAGCAGTTCTTC
TRBV19	TRBJ1-3	NA	NA	CASRQPQDTSAGNTIYF	TGTGCCAGTAGGCAGCCCCAGGACACCTCGGCTGGAAACACCATATATTTT
TRBV12-5	TRBJ2-5	NA	NA	CASGLTQKGTQYF	TGTGCTAGTGGTTTGACCCAAAAGGGGACCCAGTACTTC
TRBV7-3	TRBJ2-5	NA	NA	CASSLIGGAASETQYF	TGTGCCAGCAGCTTAATCGGGGGAGCTGCTTCGGAGACCCAGTACTTC
TRBV5-4	TRBJ1-1	few	NA	CASSQDSWNTEAFF	TGTGCCAGCAGCCAGGACTCTTGGAACACTGAAGCTTTCTTT
TRBV28	TRBJ1-4	NA	NA	CASSPTHLGEKLFF	TGTGCCAGCAGCCCGACTCATTTGGGTGAAAAACTGTTTTTT
TRBV11-2	TRBJ2-7	once	NA	CASSLVRAAEQYF	TGTGCCAGCAGCTTAGTCCGCGCGGCCGAGCAGTACTTC
TRBV2	TRBJ2-2	NA	TRBD1	CASLGTGNTGELFF	TGTGCCAGCCTAGGGACAGGAAACACCGGGGAGCTGTTTTTT
TRBV6-1	TRBJ2-7	NA	NA	CASSGKGGLYEQYF	TGTGCCAGCAGTGGTAAAGGGGGTCTCTACGAGCAGTACTTC